These 26 T cell receptor beta chains share one sample of origin, sequenced in a study of CD8+ T cells in alopecia areata. Once RNA had been extracted, it was reverse transcribed into cDNA to act as the sequencing template. Some clones are missing from TCRdb's copy, which holds only in-frame ones; the method was immunoSEQ multiplex PCR. The table includes 100,000 to 120,000 clones, under 65% detected once. Specimen: NKG2D-low CD8+ T cells sorted from blood. These receptors originate from a human donor with alopecia areata.

The chain is built from TRBV9 and TRBJ1-3; the D is unclear. The CDR3 sequence is 13 residues long. CDR1 is SGDLS, CDR2 YYNGEE, per germline. V lost 3 bases and J lost 2, with 6 bases in between. The CDR3 bases are TGTGCCAGCAGCGGTCCGGCTGGAAACACCATATATTTT. It yields the protein CASSGPAGNTIYF.

This sequence joins TRBV27 and TRBJ2-7; 10 nucleotides match TRBD2. The CDR3 extends over 14 amino acids. The V and J ends lost 4 bases and 3 bases, in that order; junction bases with no gene match: 3. The germline CDR1 and CDR2 sequences are MNHEY and SMNVEV (reference sequence). The CDR3 protein is CASSSSGSGYEQYF. CDR3 nucleotide sequence: TGTGCCAGCAGTTCTAGCGGGAGCGGCTACGAGCAGTACTTC.

The V gene is TRBV19, the J gene TRBJ2-7; perhaps TRBD2 as D (6 bases). Deletions cut 7 bases from V and 0 bases from J, with 13 bases between. Germline-derived CDR1 and CDR2 are LNHDA and SQIVND (reference sequence). The CDR3 covers 14 residues. In DNA form, the CDR3 reads TGTGCCAGTAAACGGGGGAGGAGCTCCTACGAGCAGTACTTC. Amino acid sequence: CASKRGRSSYEQYF.

This clone has just a few counts. This chain connects TRBV10-3 to TRBJ2-1, with TRBD2 matching over 10 bases. The CDR3 has 13 residues. The germline gives CDR1 ENHRY, CDR2 SYGVKD. After removal of 8 bases from V and 4 bases from J, the junction contained 2 bases not matched to a gene. In DNA, the CDR3 is TGTGCCATCGAGCGGGAGGGGTACAATGAGCAGTTCTTC. Protein sequence: CAIEREGYNEQFF.

The chain is built from TRBV9 and TRBJ2-1; a possible D gene is TRBD2 (5 bases). Germline assignment: CDR1 SGDLS and CDR2 YYNGEE. There are 17 residues in the CDR3. With 4 bases removed from V and 4 bases from J, the gap between germline ends came to 21 bases. The CDR3 loop reads CASSTPNLARQYNEQFF. The CDR3 bases are TGTGCCAGCAGCACACCGAATCTAGCCAGACAATACAATGAGCAGTTCTTC.

This clone was seen only once. The V call is TRBV4-1, the J call TRBJ2-7, with D perhaps TRBD2 (5 bases). Germline-derived CDR1 and CDR2 are MGHRA and YSYEKL. The CDR3 has 15 amino acids. Trimming removed 0 bases from V and 4 bases from J, with 13 bases in between. CDR3 sequence reads: CASSQDRVGGYEQYF. CDR3 nucleotide sequence: TGCGCCAGCAGCCAAGACCGAGTTGGCGGGTACGAGCAGTACTTC.

The chain links TRBV13 to TRBJ2-5; 14 bases align to TRBD2. CDR1 PRHDT and CDR2 FYEKMQ come from the germline V gene (reference sequence). The CDR3 contains 16 residues. J gave up 5 bases and V 5 bases, and 7 bases lay outside the gene matches. This CDR3 is CASSQGTSGSGETQYF. DNA of the CDR3: TGTGCCAGCAGCCAGGGGACTAGCGGGAGCGGTGAGACCCAGTACTTC.

J is TRBJ2-7 and V is TRBV27; D is unresolved. The length of the CDR3 is 13 residues. The germline gives CDR1 MNHEY, CDR2 SMNVEV (reference sequence). The V gene lost 2 bases and the J gene lost 2 bases, with 7 bases spanning the gap. This CDR3 is CASSLKTPYEQYF. The CDR3 DNA reads as TGTGCCAGCAGTTTAAAGACACCCTACGAGCAGTACTTC.

V is TRBV19 and J is TRBJ2-1, with 7 bases matching TRBD2. Germline loops: CDR1 LNHDA, CDR2 SQIVND (reference sequence). The CDR3 length is 15 residues. V lost 7 bases and J lost 2; bases outside the gene matches: 8. CDR3 sequence (DNA): TGTGCCAGTACCCCCTTTAGCGGGCCCTACAATGAGCAGTTCTTC. This encodes CASTPFSGPYNEQFF.

This clone has only one observation. V gene TRBV28 combines with J gene TRBJ2-1, with a possible D match to TRBD1 (6 bases). The germline gives CDR1 MDHEN, CDR2 SYDVKM. CDR3 length: 13 amino acids. The V gene lost 8 bases and the J gene lost 6 bases, with 14 bases spanning the gap. CDR3 region: CASSPGATNEQFF. CDR3 coding DNA: TGTGCCAGCTCCCCAGGGGCTACCAATGAGCAGTTCTTC.

This clone is a singleton in its sample. This rearrangement joins TRBV2 to TRBJ2-7; tentative D call: TRBD2 (6 bases). The CDR3 is 13 residues long. Germline V gives CDR1 SNHLY, CDR2 FYNNEI. Between the trimmed V and J ends, which lost 3 bases and 3 bases, there was a span of 9 bases. CDR3 residues: CASSELGGYEQYF. The CDR3, as DNA: TGTGCCAGCAGTGAGTTGGGGGGCTACGAGCAGTACTTC.

The V gene is TRBV13, the J gene TRBJ2-5; D is perhaps TRBD1 or TRBD2 (5 bases each). V shed 4 bases and J shed 0 bases, with 15 bases lying between them. The germline V gene has CDR1 PRHDT and CDR2 FYEKMQ (reference sequence). The CDR3 has 16 amino acids. CDR3 DNA sequence: TGTGCCAGCAGCTCCGCTTGGGACGGGAACCAAGAGACCCAGTACTTC. Amino acid sequence: CASSSAWDGNQETQYF.

CDR3 protein: CASSLVAGRAPPEETQYF. CDR3 DNA: TGTGCCAGCAGCTTGGTTGCGGGGCGAGCCCCACCGGAGGAGACCCAGTACTTC. The V call is TRBV5-6, the J call TRBJ2-5, with D perhaps TRBD2 (6 bases). V dropped 0 bases and J dropped 5 bases, with 23 bases sitting between them. The CDR3 consists of 18 residues. Germline assignment: CDR1 SGHDT and CDR2 YYEEEE.

The chain uses TRBV29-1 and TRBJ2-7; TRBD1 aligns across 8 bases. Unmatched junction bases numbered 11, after V lost 6 bases and J lost 7 bases. CDR3 size: 13 residues. Germline lookup yields CDR1 SQVTM and CDR2 ANQGSEA. CDR3 amino acids: CSVRRAGGPEQYF. For the CDR3, the DNA is TGCAGCGTGAGGAGGGCAGGGGGCCCGGAGCAGTACTTC.

The chain uses TRBV29-1 and TRBJ1-2; D gene unclear. The V and J ends lost 4 bases and 7 bases respectively, with 19 bases between them. This CDR3 has 14 residues. The germline V gene encodes CDR1 SQVTM and CDR2 ANQGSEA. The CDR3 sequence is CSVVSLGSMVGYTF. The CDR3 nucleotides are TGCAGCGTTGTGAGTCTGGGATCGATGGTTGGCTACACCTTC. Supplemented by reference TRBV29-1 and TRBJ1-2, the full variable domain reads SAVISQKPSRDICQRGTSLTIQCQVDSQVTMMFWYRQQPGQSLTLIATANQGSEATYESGFVIDKFPISRPNLTFSTLTVSNMSPEDSSIYLCSVVSLGSMVGYTFGSGTRLTVV.

The chain joins TRBV9 to TRBJ2-7; D uncertain. Between the trimmed V and J ends, which lost 0 bases and 11 bases, there was a span of 15 bases. Germline V CDR1 and CDR2: SGDLS, YYNGEE. The CDR3 is 13 residues long. CDR3 residues: CASSVGSDSQEYF. CDR3 nucleotide sequence: TGTGCCAGCAGCGTAGGGAGCGACTCTCAGGAGTACTTC.

The chain employs TRBV28 and TRBJ1-2; TRBD1 matches 7 bases. The germline gives CDR1 MDHEN, CDR2 SYDVKM. There are 17 residues in the CDR3. Losses at the gene ends were 4 bases for V and 3 bases for J; bases not matched to a gene: 14. The CDR3 sequence: CASSSPWGPTGYYGYTF. For the CDR3, the DNA is TGTGCCAGCAGTTCACCTTGGGGCCCGACAGGGTACTATGGCTACACCTTC.

This clone was counted between two and nine times. This rearrangement joins TRBV5-1 to TRBJ2-1; D gene uncertain. In germline, CDR1 is SGHRS, CDR2 YFSETQ. The V end was cut by 6 bases, the J end by 2 bases, with 6 bases between. The CDR3 is 12 amino acids. This chain's CDR3 is CASTATYNEQFF. CDR3 DNA sequence: TGCGCCAGCACGGCTACCTACAATGAGCAGTTCTTC.

This clone was detected a few times. The chain recombines TRBV19 with TRBJ2-3; D unresolved. This CDR3 is built from 16 residues. Trimming took 4 bases from V and 2 from J, leaving 16 bases between them. Germline loops: CDR1 LNHDA, CDR2 SQIVND (reference sequence). The CDR3 here is CASSTSTETLTDTQYF. CDR3 nucleotides: TGTGCCAGTAGTACCTCGACCGAGACCCTCACAGATACGCAGTATTTT. The full variable domain, with the rest looked up from reference TRBV19 and TRBJ2-3, is DGGITQSPKYLFRKEGQNVTLSCEQNLNHDAMYWYRQDPGQGLRLIYYSQIVNDFQKGDIAEGYSVSREKKESFPLTVTSAQKNPTAFYLCASSTSTETLTDTQYFGPGTRLTVL.

V and J are TRBV4-1 and TRBJ1-1, with D tentatively TRBD1 (5 bases). The length of the CDR3 is 15 residues. V lost 0 bases and J lost 0, with 8 bases in between. CDR1 MGHRA and CDR2 YSYEKL come from the germline V gene. The CDR3 coding sequence is TGCGCCAGCAGCCAAGATAAGGGGATGAACACTGAAGCTTTCTTT. Translation gives CASSQDKGMNTEAFF.

The chain couples TRBV19 to TRBJ1-1; TRBD1 is a possible D gene (6 bases). From germline, CDR1 is LNHDA and CDR2 SQIVND (reference sequence). CDR3 length: 15 residues. The germline V and J ends were trimmed by 5 bases and 2 bases, with 15 bases remaining between them. This chain's CDR3 is CASSSIGTPNTEAFF. The CDR3 coding sequence is TGTGCCAGTAGTTCTATCGGGACACCCAACACTGAAGCTTTCTTT. The whole variable domain, filled in from reference TRBV19 and TRBJ1-1, reads DGGITQSPKYLFRKEGQNVTLSCEQNLNHDAMYWYRQDPGQGLRLIYYSQIVNDFQKGDIAEGYSVSREKKESFPLTVTSAQKNPTAFYLCASSSIGTPNTEAFFGQGTRLTVV.

The chain employs TRBV27 and TRBJ1-5, with no clear D. The V gene lost 3 bases and the J gene lost 1 base, with 1 base spanning the gap. Germline V CDR1 and CDR2: MNHEY, SMNVEV (reference sequence). This CDR3 is 12 amino acids long. CDR3 nucleotide sequence: TGTGCCAGCAGTTTCAGCAATCAGCCCCAGCATTTT. As protein: CASSFSNQPQHF.

V is TRBV2 and J is TRBJ2-7; TRBD2 matches 9 bases. Trimming at V came to 3 bases and at J to 6 bases, leaving 6 bases not matched to a gene. Germline V gene data show CDR1 as SNHLY and CDR2 as FYNNEI. This CDR3 has 14 amino acids. The CDR3 sequence is CASSEPGLASEQYF. CDR3 in DNA: TGTGCCAGCAGTGAGCCGGGACTAGCTTCCGAGCAGTACTTC.

This clone was picked up a small number of times. This chain links TRBV27 with TRBJ2-7, with D uncertain. Germline CDR1 MNHEY, CDR2 SMNVEV (reference sequence). V lost 3 bases and J 2 bases, leaving 17 bases between the germline ends. The CDR3 has 16 amino acids. As DNA, the CDR3 is TGTGCCAGCAGTTTCATTAGGGCCAAACGCCCCTACGAGCAGTACTTC. It encodes CASSFIRAKRPYEQYF.

This chain uses TRBV6-5 with TRBJ2-7; TRBD2 matches 9 bases. This CDR3 has 13 amino acids. V was pared by 6 bases and J by 3 bases, with 3 bases of the junction left unmatched. Germline CDR1 MNHEY, CDR2 SVGAGI. CDR3 loop: CASSLAGLYEQYF. CDR3 bases: TGTGCCAGCAGCCTAGCGGGGCTCTACGAGCAGTACTTC.

With respect to this clone: The identical CDR3 is also encoded by other nucleotide sequences in the sample. The chain is built from TRBV7-3 and TRBJ2-1; D is ambiguous. This CDR3 has 11 amino acids. The V end was cut by 3 bases, the J end by 7 bases, with 4 bases between. CDR1 and CDR2 (germline): SGHTA, FQGTGA. CDR3 amino acids: CASSFGNEQFF. Here the CDR3 DNA reads TGTGCCAGCAGCTTCGGGAATGAGCAGTTCTTC.